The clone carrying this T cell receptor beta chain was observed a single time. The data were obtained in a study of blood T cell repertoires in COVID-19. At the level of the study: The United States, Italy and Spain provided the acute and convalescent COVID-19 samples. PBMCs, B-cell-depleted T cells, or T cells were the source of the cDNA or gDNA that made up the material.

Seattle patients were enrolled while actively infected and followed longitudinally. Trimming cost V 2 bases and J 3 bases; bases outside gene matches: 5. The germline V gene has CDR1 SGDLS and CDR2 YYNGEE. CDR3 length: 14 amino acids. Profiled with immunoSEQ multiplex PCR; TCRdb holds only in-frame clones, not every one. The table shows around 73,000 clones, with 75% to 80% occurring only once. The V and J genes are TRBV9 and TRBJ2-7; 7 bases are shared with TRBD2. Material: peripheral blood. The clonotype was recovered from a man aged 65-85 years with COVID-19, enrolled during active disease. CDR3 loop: CASSVGGEIYEQYF. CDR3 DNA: TGTGCCAGCAGCGTGGGGGGGGAGATCTACGAGCAGTACTTC.